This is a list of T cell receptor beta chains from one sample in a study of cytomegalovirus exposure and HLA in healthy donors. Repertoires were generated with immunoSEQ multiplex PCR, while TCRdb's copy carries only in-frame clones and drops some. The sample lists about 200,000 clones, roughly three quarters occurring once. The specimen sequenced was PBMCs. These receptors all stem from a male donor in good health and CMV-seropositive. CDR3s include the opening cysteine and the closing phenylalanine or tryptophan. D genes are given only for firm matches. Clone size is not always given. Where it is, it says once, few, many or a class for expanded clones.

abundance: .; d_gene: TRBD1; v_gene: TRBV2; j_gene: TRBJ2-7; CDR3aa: CARDRGEGNYEQYF; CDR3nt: TGTGCCAGGGACAGGGGAGAAGGAAACTACGAGCAGTACTTC
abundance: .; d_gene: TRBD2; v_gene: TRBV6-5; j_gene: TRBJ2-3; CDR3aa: CASRQGLAGTDAQYF; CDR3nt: TGTGCCAGCAGACAGGGACTAGCGGGAACAGATGCGCAGTATTTT
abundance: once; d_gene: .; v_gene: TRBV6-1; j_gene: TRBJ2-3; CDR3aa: CASSDPSASADTQYF; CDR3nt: TGTGCCAGCAGTGACCCCTCCGCTTCGGCAGATACGCAGTATTTT
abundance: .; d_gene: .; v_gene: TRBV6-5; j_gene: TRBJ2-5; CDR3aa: CASSYSGTGTQYF; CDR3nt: TGTGCCAGCAGTTACTCCGGCACAGGGACCCAGTACTTC
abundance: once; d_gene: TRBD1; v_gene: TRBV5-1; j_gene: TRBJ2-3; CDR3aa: CASSGQVSTDTQYF; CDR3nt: TGCGCCAGCAGTGGACAGGTTAGCACAGATACGCAGTATTTT
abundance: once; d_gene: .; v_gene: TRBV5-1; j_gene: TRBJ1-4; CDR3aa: CASSPRGGTEKLFF; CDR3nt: TGCGCCAGCAGCCCCCGGGGGGGGACTGAAAAACTGTTTTTT
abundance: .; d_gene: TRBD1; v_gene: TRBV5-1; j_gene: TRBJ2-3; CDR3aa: CASSLVQGALTDTQYF; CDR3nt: TGCGCCAGCAGCTTAGTACAGGGGGCACTCACAGATACGCAGTATTTT
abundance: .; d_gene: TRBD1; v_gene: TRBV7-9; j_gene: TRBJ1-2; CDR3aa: CASSLDRGRNGYTF; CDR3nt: TGTGCCAGCAGCTTAGACAGGGGGCGGAATGGCTACACCTTC
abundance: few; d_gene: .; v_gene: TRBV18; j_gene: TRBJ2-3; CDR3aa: CASSPGGVSTDTQYF; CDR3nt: TGTGCCAGCTCACCGGGCGGGGTTAGCACAGATACGCAGTATTTT
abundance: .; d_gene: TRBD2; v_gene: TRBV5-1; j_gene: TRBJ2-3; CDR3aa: CASSLVLAGESTDTQYF; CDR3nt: TGCGCCAGCAGCTTGGTTCTAGCGGGAGAAAGCACAGATACGCAGTATTTT
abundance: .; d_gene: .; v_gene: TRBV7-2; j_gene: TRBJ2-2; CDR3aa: CASSPLRRGLLNTGELFF; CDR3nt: TGTGCCAGCAGCCCATTGAGGCGGGGCCTACTGAACACCGGGGAGCTGTTTTTT
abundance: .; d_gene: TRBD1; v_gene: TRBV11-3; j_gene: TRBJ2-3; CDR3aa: CASSLTGQAPDTQYF; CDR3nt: TGTGCCAGCAGCTTGACGGGACAGGCCCCAGATACGCAGTATTTT
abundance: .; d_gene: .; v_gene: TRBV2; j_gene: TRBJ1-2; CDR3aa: CASVRGRGGYGYTF; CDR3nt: TGTGCCAGCGTCCGGGGACGGGGAGGTTATGGCTACACCTTC
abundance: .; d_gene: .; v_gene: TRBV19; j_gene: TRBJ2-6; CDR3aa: CASSLIWDNSGANVLTF; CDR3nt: TGTGCCAGTAGTCTCATTTGGGACAACTCTGGGGCCAACGTCCTGACTTTC
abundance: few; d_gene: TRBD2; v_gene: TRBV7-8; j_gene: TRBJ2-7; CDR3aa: CASSLSSSSTSASSYEQYF; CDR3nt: TGTGCCAGCAGCCTCTCCTCTTCCTCGACTAGCGCGTCCTCCTACGAGCAGTACTTC
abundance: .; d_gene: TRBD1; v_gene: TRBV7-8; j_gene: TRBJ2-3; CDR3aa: CAGRLDRAPLDTQYF; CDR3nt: TGTGCCGGCAGATTGGACAGGGCGCCTTTAGATACGCAGTATTTT
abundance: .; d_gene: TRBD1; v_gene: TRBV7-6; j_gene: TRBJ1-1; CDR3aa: CASSLVPPDRAYNTEAFF; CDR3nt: TGTGCCAGCAGCTTAGTCCCCCCGGACAGGGCCTATAACACTGAAGCTTTCTTT
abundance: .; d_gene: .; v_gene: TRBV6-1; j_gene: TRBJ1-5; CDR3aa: CASSEAGRNQPQHF; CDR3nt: TGTGCCAGCAGTGAGGCAGGTCGCAATCAGCCCCAGCATTTT
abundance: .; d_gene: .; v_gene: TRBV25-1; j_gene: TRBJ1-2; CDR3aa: CASSGGTRGYTF; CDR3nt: TGTGCCAGCAGCGGGGGGACGAGGGGCTACACCTTC
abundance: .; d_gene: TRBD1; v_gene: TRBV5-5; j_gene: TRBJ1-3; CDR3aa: CASSSSGQNWGNTIYF; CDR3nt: TGTGCCAGCAGCTCGTCGGGACAGAATTGGGGAAACACCATATATTTT
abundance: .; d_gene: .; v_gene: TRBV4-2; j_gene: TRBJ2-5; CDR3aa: CASSQGQAQETQYF; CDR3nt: TGTGCCAGCAGCCAAGGGCAGGCTCAAGAGACCCAGTACTTC
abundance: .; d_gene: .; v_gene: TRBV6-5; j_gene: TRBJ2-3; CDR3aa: CASSPPWPDTQYF; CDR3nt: TGTGCCAGCAGTCCTCCGTGGCCAGATACGCAGTATTTT
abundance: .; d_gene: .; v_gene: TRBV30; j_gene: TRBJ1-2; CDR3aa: CAWSGTTYGYTF; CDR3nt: TGTGCCTGGAGTGGGACAACATATGGCTACACCTTC
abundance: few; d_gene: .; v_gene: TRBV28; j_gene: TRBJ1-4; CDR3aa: CASSSREGGGLFF; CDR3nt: TGTGCCAGCAGCTCTAGGGAGGGTGGGGGACTGTTTTTT
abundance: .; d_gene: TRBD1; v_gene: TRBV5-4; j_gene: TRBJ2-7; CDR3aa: CASSPDRVISYEQYF; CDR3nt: TGTGCCAGCAGCCCAGACAGGGTAATTTCCTACGAGCAGTACTTC
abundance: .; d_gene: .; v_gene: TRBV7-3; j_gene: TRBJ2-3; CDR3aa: CASSPAGLQLTDTQYF; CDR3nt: TGTGCCAGCAGCCCGGCTGGACTTCAGCTCACAGATACGCAGTATTTT
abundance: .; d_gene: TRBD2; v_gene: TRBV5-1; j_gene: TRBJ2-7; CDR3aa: CASSNLAGAPYEQYF; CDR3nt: TGCGCCAGCAGTAACCTAGCGGGAGCCCCCTACGAGCAGTACTTC
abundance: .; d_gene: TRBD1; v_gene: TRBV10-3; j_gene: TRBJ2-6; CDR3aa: CAISESTGGAGANVLTF; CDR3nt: TGTGCCATCAGTGAGTCGACAGGGGGCGCTGGGGCCAACGTCCTGACTTTC
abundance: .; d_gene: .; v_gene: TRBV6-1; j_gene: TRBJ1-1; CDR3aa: CASRGLMNTEAFF; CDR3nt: TGTGCCAGCAGAGGACTGATGAACACTGAAGCTTTCTTT
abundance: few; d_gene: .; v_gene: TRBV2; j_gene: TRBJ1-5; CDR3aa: CASRTGRTNQPQHF; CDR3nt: TGTGCCAGCAGGACAGGACGTACCAATCAGCCCCAGCATTTT
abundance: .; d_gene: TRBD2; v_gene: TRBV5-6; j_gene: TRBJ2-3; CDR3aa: CASSLVSGGPDTQYF; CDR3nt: TGTGCCAGCAGCTTGGTTAGCGGGGGCCCAGATACGCAGTATTTT
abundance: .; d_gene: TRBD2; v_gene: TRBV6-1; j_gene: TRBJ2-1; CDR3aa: CASSVVSGSSYNEQFF; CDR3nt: TGTGCCAGCAGTGTTGTTAGCGGGAGCTCCTACAATGAGCAGTTCTTC
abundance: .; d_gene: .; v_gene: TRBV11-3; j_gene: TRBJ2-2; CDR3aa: CASSSLARTGELFF; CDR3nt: TGTGCCAGCAGCTCGTTAGCGCGCACCGGGGAGCTGTTTTTT
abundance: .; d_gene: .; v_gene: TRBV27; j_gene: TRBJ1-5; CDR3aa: CASSPDSQDQPQHF; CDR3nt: TGTGCCAGCAGTCCGGACAGTCAAGATCAGCCCCAGCATTTT
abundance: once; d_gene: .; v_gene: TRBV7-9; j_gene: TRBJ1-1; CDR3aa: CASSLAPQAAFF; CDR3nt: TGTGCCAGCAGCTTAGCGCCGCAGGCAGCTTTCTTT
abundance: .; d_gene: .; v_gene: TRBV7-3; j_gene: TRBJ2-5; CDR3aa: CASSREEGGVETQYF; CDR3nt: TGTGCCAGCAGCCGCGAGGAGGGCGGGGTAGAGACCCAGTACTTC
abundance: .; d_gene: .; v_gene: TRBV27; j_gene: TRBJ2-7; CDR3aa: CASRFPLYEQYF; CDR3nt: TGTGCCAGCCGCTTCCCACTTTACGAGCAGTACTTC
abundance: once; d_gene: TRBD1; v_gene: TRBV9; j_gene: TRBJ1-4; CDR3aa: CASSARTGEGKLFF; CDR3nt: TGTGCCAGCAGCGCCCGGACAGGGGAAGGGAAACTGTTTTTT
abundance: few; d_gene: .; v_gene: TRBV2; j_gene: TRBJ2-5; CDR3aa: CASNSQGGQETQYF; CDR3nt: TGTGCCAGCAATAGCCAGGGAGGTCAAGAGACCCAGTACTTC
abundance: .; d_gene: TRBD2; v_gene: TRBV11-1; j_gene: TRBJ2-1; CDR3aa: CASSLRGGGGGNEQFF; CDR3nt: TGTGCCAGCAGCTTACGGGGCGGGGGTGGTGGAAATGAGCAGTTCTTC
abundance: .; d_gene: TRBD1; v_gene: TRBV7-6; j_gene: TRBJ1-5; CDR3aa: CASSLGQGSAQPQHF; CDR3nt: TGTGCCAGCAGCTTAGGACAGGGATCGGCTCAGCCCCAGCATTTT
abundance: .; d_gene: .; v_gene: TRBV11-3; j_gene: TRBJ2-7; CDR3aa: CASSSGLPYEQYF; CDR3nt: TGTGCCAGCAGCTCGGGATTGCCCTACGAGCAGTACTTC
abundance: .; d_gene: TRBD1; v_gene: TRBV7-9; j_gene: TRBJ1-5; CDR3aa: CSSSIRGPGSDQPQHF; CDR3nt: TGTTCCAGCAGCATCAGGGGGCCGGGTAGCGATCAGCCCCAGCATTTT
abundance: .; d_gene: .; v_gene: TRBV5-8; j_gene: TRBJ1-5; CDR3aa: CASSHSNQPQHF; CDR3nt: TGTGCCAGCAGCCATAGCAATCAGCCCCAGCATTTT
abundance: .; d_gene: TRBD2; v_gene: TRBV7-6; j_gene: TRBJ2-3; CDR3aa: CASSLVARLAGVADTQYF; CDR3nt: TGTGCCAGCAGCTTAGTGGCCCGACTAGCGGGAGTCGCAGATACGCAGTATTTT